These 32 T cell receptor beta chains share one sample of origin, sequenced in a study of early T cells in non-severe SARS-CoV-2 infection. From the 5' RACE reads, TCRdb called clonotypes with MiXCR, one entry per CDR3 protein. The top ten clones hold less than 25% of a sample with tens of thousands of distinct CDR3 sequences, about a tenth of them seen once. Material: whole blood. These receptors originate from an adult who was a healthcare worker with PCR-confirmed SARS-CoV-2 infection or an uninfected control (not recorded which).

The table lists this clonotype with many counts. CDR3 in amino acids: CSVELRVSTEAFF. CDR3 DNA sequence: TGCAGCGTTGAACTGAGGGTGTCCACTGAAGCTTTCTTT. This chain joins TRBV29-1 and TRBJ1-1; D unresolved. Germline V gene data show CDR1 as SQVTM and CDR2 as ANQGSEA. The CDR3 has 13 amino acids. Trimming cost V 2 bases and J 4 bases, with 11 bases left between them.

This clonotype has a count of ten or more. The chain recombines TRBV5-4 with TRBJ2-1; 10 bases are shared with TRBD2. This CDR3 spans 16 amino acids. Germline CDR1 SGHNT, CDR2 YYREEE (reference sequence). J was trimmed by 4 bases and V by 0 bases; bases with no gene match: 4. DNA for the CDR3: TGTGCCAGCAGCTTGGCCCCTAGCGGGGGTTACAATGAGCAGTTCTTC. This encodes CASSLAPSGGYNEQFF.

The genes are TRBV20-1 and TRBJ2-7; no firm D call. This CDR3 is built from 12 residues. Germline values: CDR1 DFQATT, CDR2 SNEGSKA (reference sequence). Trimming removed 3 bases at V and 9 bases at J, with 15 bases between. The DNA of the CDR3 is TGCAGTGCTAGTGAAGGTTTAAATTGGCAGTACTTC. Its protein product is CSASEGLNWQYF.

This clonotype has a handful of counts. The J gene is TRBJ2-6, the V gene TRBV6-1; TRBD1 is a possible D gene (5 bases). Trimming left V 8 bases short and J 4 bases short, with 12 bases between. This CDR3 comprises 14 residues. Germline CDR1 reads MNHNS; CDR2 reads SASEGT. CDR3 region: CASSLSGGANVLTF. In DNA, the CDR3 is TGTGCCAGCTCCCTATCAGGGGGGGCCAACGTCCTGACTTTC.

This clonotype showed up just a few times. This rearrangement joins TRBV30 to TRBJ1-4; the D is unclear. In germline, CDR1 is GTSNPN, CDR2 SVGIG (reference sequence). The V end was cut by 2 bases, the J end by 8 bases, with 6 bases between. This CDR3 is 11 amino acids long. CDR3 sequence: CAWSIREKLFF. The CDR3 DNA reads TGTGCCTGGAGTATCCGGGAAAAACTGTTTTTT.

The table lists this clonotype with a few counts. CDR3 residues: CASSDDRGRSPLHF. The CDR3 DNA is TGTGCCAGTAGTGATGACAGGGGCCGATCACCCCTCCACTTT. The chain links TRBV19 to TRBJ1-6; 8 bases match TRBD1. The CDR3 runs 14 residues. Germline V CDR1 and CDR2: LNHDA, SQIVND (reference sequence). V gave up 5 bases and J gave up 10 bases; unmatched junction bases: 7. Complete variable domain (other parts from reference TRBV19 and TRBJ1-6): DGGITQSPKYLFRKEGQNVTLSCEQNLNHDAMYWYRQDPGQGLRLIYYSQIVNDFQKGDIAEGYSVSREKKESFPLTVTSAQKNPTAFYLCASSDDRGRSPLHFGNGTRLTVT.

This clonotype has a count of ten or more. The chain combines TRBV6-2 or TRBV6-3 with TRBJ1-2; D ambiguous. The V gene lost 7 bases and the J gene lost 1 base, with 19 bases spanning the gap. Per the germline V gene, CDR1 is MNHEY and CDR2 is SVGEGT. The CDR3 loop spans 16 amino acids. The chain's CDR3 is CASNLHGAYNNYGYTF. The CDR3 coding sequence is TGTGCCAGCAACCTACACGGAGCCTACAATAACTATGGCTACACCTTC.

This clonotype was counted a few times. The chain employs TRBV7-8 and TRBJ2-5; 8 nucleotides agree with TRBD2. The germline V gene encodes CDR1 SGHVS and CDR2 FQNEAQ. J lost 3 bases, V lost 2 bases, and 11 bases had no gene match. This CDR3 contains 17 residues. The CDR3 here is CASSLRSVAGFKETQYF. As DNA, the CDR3 is TGTGCCAGCAGCTTAAGATCCGTAGCGGGGTTCAAAGAGACCCAGTACTTC.

This clonotype came up many times. The chain combines TRBV29-1 with TRBJ2-4; a possible D gene is TRBD2 (6 bases). Germline V gene data show CDR1 as SQVTM and CDR2 as ANQGSEA. Trimming pared 4 bases from V and 6 bases from J, leaving 16 bases between. This CDR3 has 14 amino acids. CDR3 DNA sequence: TGCAGCGTTGGGTTCCCTTCAGCGGGAAACATTCAGTACTTC. Translating gives CSVGFPSAGNIQYF.

This clonotype occurred a few times. The genes are TRBV5-1 and TRBJ2-1; 11 bases match TRBD2. Per the germline V gene, CDR1 is SGHRS and CDR2 is YFSETQ. The CDR3 has 16 amino acids. Unmatched junction bases numbered 12, after V lost 3 bases and J lost 10 bases. CDR3 sequence (DNA): TGCGCCAGCAGCTCTTTAGCGGGGGGGCCCCTGGGAGAGCAGTTCTTC. Its protein product is CASSSLAGGPLGEQFF.

This chain joins TRBV7-2 and TRBJ1-3; 7 bases are a match to TRBD1. The germline gives CDR1 SGHTA, CDR2 FQGNSA. The CDR3 totals 15 residues. V shed 5 bases, J shed 2 bases, and the junction held 6 bases outside the gene matches. CDR3: CASSPWDSPGNTIYF. Here the CDR3 DNA reads TGTGCCAGCAGCCCATGGGACAGTCCTGGAAACACCATATATTTT.

The rearrangement uses TRBV5-1 and TRBJ2-1, with D unresolved. Germline CDR1 reads SGHRS; CDR2 reads YFSETQ. V lost 7 bases and J lost 2, with 13 bases in between. CDR3 length: 14 amino acids. Written as DNA, the CDR3 is TGCGCCAGCTCTCACGTAGACGCCTACAATGAGCAGTTCTTC. It is translated as CASSHVDAYNEQFF.

In this sample, this clonotype turned up a few times. CDR3 DNA sequence: TGCGCCAGCCGCGGGACAGGGGGCGGTGGAAACACCATATATTTT. This sequence encodes CASRGTGGGGNTIYF. J is TRBJ1-3 and V is TRBV5-1; the match to TRBD1 covers 12 bases. The CDR3 is made up of 15 amino acids. Losses at the gene ends were 7 bases for V and 3 bases for J; bases not matched to a gene: 5. The germline gives CDR1 SGHRS, CDR2 YFSETQ.

The chain couples TRBV7-2 to TRBJ1-6; D is ambiguous. CDR1 SGHTA and CDR2 FQGNSA come from the germline V gene. Trimming cost V 4 bases and J 3 bases, with 10 bases left between them. This CDR3 contains 15 residues. The CDR3 coding sequence is TGTGCCAGCAGCTCCGAAAGATTCTATAATTCACCCCTCCACTTT. Translation gives CASSSERFYNSPLHF.

The chain links TRBV11-2 to TRBJ1-2; D perhaps matches TRBD1 (6 bases). The CDR3 spans 14 residues. V lost 3 bases and J 4 bases, leaving 12 bases between the germline ends. Germline CDR1 and CDR2: SGHAT and FQNNGV. CDR3 DNA sequence: TGTGCCAGCAGCTTCTCACAGGGCGGCTATGGCTACACCTTC. The encoded protein is CASSFSQGGYGYTF.

J is TRBJ2-2 and V is TRBV19; D is unclear. The germline CDR1 and CDR2 sequences are LNHDA and SQIVND (reference sequence). The CDR3 runs 16 residues. Trimming removed 1 base at V and 7 bases at J, with 16 bases between. CDR3 DNA sequence: TGTGCCAGTAGTATAGTCGCGGTCTCGAGGAGCGGGGAGCTGTTTTTT. This sequence encodes CASSIVAVSRSGELFF.

This clonotype was seen repeatedly, ten times or more. This chain links TRBV7-9 with TRBJ1-2; unclear D gene. The ends were cut back, 3 bases at V and 8 bases at J, with 16 bases in the middle. The CDR3 spans 14 residues. The germline CDR1 and CDR2 sequences are SEHNR and FQNEAQ (reference sequence). The CDR3 coding sequence is TGTGCCAGCAGCTTGGTCCAGGATGGGAGAGGCTACACCTTC. Its translation is CASSLVQDGRGYTF.

The CDR3 DNA follows: TGTGCCAGCAGCCCTAGCGGGGACCCAGATACGCAGTATTTT. It encodes CASSPSGDPDTQYF. The rearrangement joins TRBV3-1 to TRBJ2-3; 9 nucleotides align to TRBD2. The V gene's germline CDR1 is LGHDT and CDR2 YNNKEL (reference sequence). CDR3 size: 14 residues. The ends lost 4 bases at V and 4 bases at J; junction bases unmatched: 3.

The J gene is TRBJ2-7, the V gene TRBV7-9; D unresolved. The CDR3 loop spans 13 amino acids. The germline CDR1 and CDR2 sequences are SEHNR and FQNEAQ (reference sequence). Trimming removed 5 bases from V and 4 bases from J, with 12 bases in between. CDR3 nucleotides: TGTGCCAGCAGCCCTGTAAGCCTTTACGAGCAGTACTTC. Amino acids: CASSPVSLYEQYF.

This clonotype came up many times. The V call is TRBV29-1, the J call TRBJ1-2; a weak D match, TRBD1 (5 bases). CDR1 and CDR2 from the germline V gene are SQVTM and ANQGSEA. Between the trimmed V and J ends, which lost 0 bases and 8 bases, there was a span of 13 bases. The CDR3 loop spans 13 amino acids. The CDR3, as DNA: TGCAGCGTTGAAGATCCGGGGGAGGACGGCTACACCTTC. Its translation: CSVEDPGEDGYTF.

This clonotype was detected ten times or more. The J gene is TRBJ1-6, the V gene TRBV5-1; possible D gene TRBD1, 6 bases. The germline V and J ends were trimmed by 3 bases and 8 bases, with 9 bases remaining between them. From germline, CDR1 is SGHRS and CDR2 YFSETQ. The CDR3 has 13 amino acids. The CDR3 DNA reads as TGCGCCAGCAGCTCAGGGGCCGATTCACCCCTCCACTTT. Translation: CASSSGADSPLHF.

This clonotype was seen repeatedly, ten times or more. The V gene is TRBV20-1, the J gene TRBJ2-2, with 7 bases identical to TRBD2. The CDR3 runs 15 residues. Germline values: CDR1 DFQATT, CDR2 SNEGSKA (reference sequence). Trimming took 2 bases from V and 4 from J; bases not matched to a gene: 7. CDR3 DNA sequence: TGCAGTGCTAGACCGGGACTAATCGGCACCGGGGAGCTGTTTTTT. This sequence encodes CSARPGLIGTGELFF.

This clonotype came up many times. The genes are TRBV11-2 and TRBJ1-2, with unresolved D. Germline CDR1 reads SGHAT; CDR2 reads FQNNGV. V was shortened by 1 base and J by 5 bases, with 5 bases between the two germline ends. The CDR3 totals 12 residues. The CDR3 spells CASSLGSYGYTF. The DNA for the CDR3 is TGTGCCAGCAGCTTAGGCTCTTATGGCTACACCTTC.

This clonotype has at least ten counts. The chain employs TRBV7-8 and TRBJ1-1, with unresolved D. V was shortened by 5 bases and J by 1 base, with 8 bases between the two germline ends. Germline V gives CDR1 SGHVS, CDR2 FQNEAQ. The CDR3 consists of 13 residues. CDR3 DNA sequence: TGTGCCAGCAGCCACCGACAGAACACTGAAGCTTTCTTT. It yields the protein CASSHRQNTEAFF.

Ten or more counts support this clonotype. V gene TRBV4-2 combines with J gene TRBJ1-2, with D possibly matching TRBD1 (5 bases). Trimming removed 0 bases from V and 3 bases from J, with 14 bases in between. This CDR3 spans 16 amino acids. CDR1 is LGHNA, CDR2 YNFKEQ, per germline. The CDR3 loop reads CASSQEGGRADYGYTF. The CDR3 DNA is TGTGCCAGCAGCCAAGAAGGAGGCAGGGCCGACTATGGCTACACCTTC.

This clonotype was picked up a small number of times. The V gene is TRBV29-1, the J gene TRBJ1-1; a weak D match, TRBD1 (5 bases). V lost 5 bases, J lost 1 base, and 5 bases lay in between. Germline V gene data show CDR1 as SQVTM and CDR2 as ANQGSEA. This CDR3 region has 11 residues. CDR3 protein: CSVQGNTEAFF. Here the CDR3 DNA reads TGCAGCGTTCAGGGGAACACTGAAGCTTTCTTT. Complete variable domain (other parts from reference TRBV29-1 and TRBJ1-1): SAVISQKPSRDICQRGTSLTIQCQVDSQVTMMFWYRQQPGQSLTLIATANQGSEATYESGFVIDKFPISRPNLTFSTLTVSNMSPEDSSIYLCSVQGNTEAFFGQGTRLTVV.

This clonotype was picked up a small number of times. V is TRBV2 and J is TRBJ1-2, with TRBD1 matching 8 bases. Germline lookup yields CDR1 SNHLY and CDR2 FYNNEI. The V and J ends lost 7 bases and 6 bases, in that order; junction bases with no gene match: 10. This CDR3 has 14 amino acids. The CDR3 nucleotides read TGTGCCAGCAACCTTGGACAGGGACTCGATGGCTACACCTTC. Translating gives CASNLGQGLDGYTF.

This clonotype was detected ten times or more. The V call is TRBV7-9, the J call TRBJ2-3, with a weak D call TRBD2 (7 bases). The CDR3 has 13 amino acids. The germline V gene has CDR1 SEHNR and CDR2 FQNEAQ (reference sequence). Trimming left V 6 bases short and J 4 bases short, with 11 bases between. The CDR3 bases are TGTGCCAGCAGTCCCGGGGGGCCAGATACGCAGTATTTT. Protein product: CASSPGGPDTQYF.

This clonotype has ten or more counts. This chain joins TRBV20-1 and TRBJ2-1, with D possibly TRBD2 on 6 matching bases. Looked up from germline, CDR1 is DFQATT and CDR2 is SNEGSKA (reference sequence). V was clipped by 0 bases and J by 0 bases, with 12 bases between them. The CDR3 is made up of 16 amino acids. CDR3 DNA sequence: TGCAGTGCTAGAGATCTGGAGCGGGCCTCCTACAATGAGCAGTTCTTC. This encodes CSARDLERASYNEQFF.

There are many counts of this clonotype. V usage is TRBV7-8 and J usage is TRBJ2-5; D uncertain. The V end lost 0 bases, the J end lost 3 bases, and 5 bases lay between the germline ends. In germline, CDR1 is SGHVS, CDR2 FQNEAQ. The CDR3 is 13 amino acids. The CDR3 nucleotides read TGTGCCAGCAGCTTAGCCATGAAAGAGACCCAGTACTTC. Residues: CASSLAMKETQYF.

Ten or more counts support this clonotype. The chain links TRBV2 to TRBJ2-1; D is perhaps TRBD2 (6 bases). Germline V CDR1 and CDR2: SNHLY, FYNNEI. The germline V and J ends were trimmed by 7 bases and 0 bases, with 16 bases remaining between them. The CDR3 covers 16 residues. CDR3 nucleotides: TGTGCCAGCATCGGGCCGTGGGGGGACTCCTACAATGAGCAGTTCTTC. This codes for CASIGPWGDSYNEQFF.

This clonotype was picked up many times. The junction departs from germline at one end; a sequencing error may be responsible. The chain couples TRBV29-1 to TRBJ2-1, with a tentative D call TRBD2 (5 bases). There are 11 residues in the CDR3. Germline V CDR1 and CDR2: SQVTM, ANQGSEA. CDR3 sequence: CSVEDRTQRGF. For the CDR3, the DNA is TGCAGCGTTGAAGATCGGACTCAACGAGGCTTC.